These T cell receptor beta chains were read from a single sample in a study of T cells in localized non-small cell lung cancer. Here immunoSEQ multiplex PCR was the method, and the copy in TCRdb shows in-frame clones only, minus some. This table holds about 77,000 clones, 70% to 90% found once. The source was peripheral blood, collected before any cancer treatment. All receptors come from a woman aged 40 to 75 with stage I squamous cell lung carcinoma. CDR3s include the opening cysteine and the closing phenylalanine or tryptophan.

>TRBJ1-4|TRBV7-9
CASSPIVDRADEKLFF
>TRBJ2-3|TRBV5-4
CASSLRGGADTQYF
>TRBJ2-2|TRBV4-2
CASRPQGPNTGELFF
>TRBJ2-1|TRBV29-1
CSVEGGLASYNEQFF
>TRBJ1-5|TRBV5-1
CASSLEGTGQPQHF
>TRBJ2-3|TRBV7-6
CASSPNLRAADTQYF
>TRBJ2-6|TRBV27
CASSPKGVGANVLTF
>TRBJ1-5|TRBV6-4
CASSGAGGGALQPQHF
>TRBJ2-2|TRBV5-1
CASSLQEAGELFF
>TRBJ1-2|TRBV2
CASSQPPVNSGYGYTF
>TRBJ2-7|TRBV11-2
CASSLGVELYEQYF
>TRBJ2-5|TRBV7-9
CASSFGAQRTQYF
>TRBJ2-2|TRBV6-6
CASRSQGTDTGELFF
>TRBJ2-7|TRBV6-1
CASSATGSALDEQYF
>TRBJ2-5|TRBV19
CASKASGGARETQYF
>TRBJ1-2|TRBV5-6
CASSLGRTGAASLYGYTF
>.|TRBV6-5
CASSYSAGSAYEQYF
>TRBJ1-1|TRBV27
CASRFSGGTEAFF
>TRBJ1-5|TRBV12-5
CASGSGQGQQPQHF
>TRBJ1-5|TRBV5-8
CASSLQGFGNQPQHF
>TRBJ1-1|TRBV30
CASLRNTEAFF
>TRBJ2-3|TRBV4-1
CASSQDDGWTDTQYF
>TRBJ2-7|TRBV11-2
CASSQELDRGYEQYF
>TRBJ2-1|TRBV9
CASSVAGGASYNEQFF
>TRBJ1-2|TRBV6-1
CASSEAGKGGGYTF
>TRBJ1-2|TRBV29-1
CSVDGNTGTGDYGYTF
>TRBJ1-2|TRBV18
CASSPEGNTYGYTF
>TRBJ1-1|TRBV6-1
CASSDHGTTEAFF
>TRBJ1-4|TRBV2
CASSPLGALNEKLFF
>TRBJ1-1|TRBV30
CAWSGGFHTEAFF
>TRBJ1-5|TRBV5-1
CASSLDGMGNQPQHF
>TRBJ2-5|TRBV11-2
CASSLDWLQETQYF
>TRBJ2-5|TRBV7-9
CASSIMYQETQYF
>TRBJ1-2|TRBV14
CASSQGVGLSPSDGGYTF
>TRBJ1-4|TRBV10-3
CAISEPGGKLFF
>TRBJ2-5|TRBV11-2
CASARQGQETQYF
>TRBJ1-3|TRBV6-6
CASITAGSSGNTIYF
>TRBJ2-1|TRBV7-3
CASSQTRGNEQFF
>TRBJ2-1|TRBV7-9
CASSPPRTDSYNEQFF
>TRBJ1-3|TRBV28
CASSGVWGASSGNTIYF
>TRBJ1-2|TRBV5-4
CASSPRGPYGYTF
>TRBJ1-1|TRBV6-1
CASSEGLRWRTEPEAFF
>TRBJ1-1|TRBV11-2
CASSLVVEAFF
>TRBJ2-1|TRBV5-1
CASRWQEAYNEQFF
>TRBJ1-1|TRBV15
CATSRGEGQGNTEAFF